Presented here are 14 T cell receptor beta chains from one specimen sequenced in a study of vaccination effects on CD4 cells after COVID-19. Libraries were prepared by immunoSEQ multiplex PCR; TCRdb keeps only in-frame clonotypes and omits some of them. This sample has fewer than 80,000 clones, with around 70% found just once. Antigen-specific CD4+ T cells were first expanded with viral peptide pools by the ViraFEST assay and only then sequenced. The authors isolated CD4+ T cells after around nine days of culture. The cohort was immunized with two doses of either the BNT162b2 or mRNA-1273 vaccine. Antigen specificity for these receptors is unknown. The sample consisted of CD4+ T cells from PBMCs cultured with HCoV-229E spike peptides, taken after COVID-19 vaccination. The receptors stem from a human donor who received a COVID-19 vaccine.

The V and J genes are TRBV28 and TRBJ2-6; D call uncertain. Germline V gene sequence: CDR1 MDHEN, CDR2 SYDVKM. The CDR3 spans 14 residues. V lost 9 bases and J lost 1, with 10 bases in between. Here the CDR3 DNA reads TGTGCCAGTTCTGCGGAATCTGGGGCCAACGTCCTGACTTTC. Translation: CASSAESGANVLTF.

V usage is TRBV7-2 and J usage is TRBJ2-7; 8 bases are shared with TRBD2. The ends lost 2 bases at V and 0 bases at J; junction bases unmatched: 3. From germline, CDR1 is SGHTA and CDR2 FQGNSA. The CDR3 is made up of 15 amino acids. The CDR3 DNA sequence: TGTGCCAGCAGCTTAAGCGCGGGGGGCTCCTACGAGCAGTACGTC. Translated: CASSLSAGGSYEQYV.

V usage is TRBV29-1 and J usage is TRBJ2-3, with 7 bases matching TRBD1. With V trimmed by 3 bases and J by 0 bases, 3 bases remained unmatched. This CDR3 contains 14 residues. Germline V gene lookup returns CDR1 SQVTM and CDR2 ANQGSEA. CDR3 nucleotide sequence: TGCAGCGTTGACGAGGGGGCGAGCACAGATACGCAGTATTTT. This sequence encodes CSVDEGASTDTQYF.

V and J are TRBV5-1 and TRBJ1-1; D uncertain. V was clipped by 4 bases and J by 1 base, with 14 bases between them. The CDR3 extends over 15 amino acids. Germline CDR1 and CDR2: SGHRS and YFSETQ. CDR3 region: CASSAVLGQNTEAFF. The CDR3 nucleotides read TGCGCCAGCAGCGCGGTATTAGGGCAGAACACTGAAGCTTTCTTT.

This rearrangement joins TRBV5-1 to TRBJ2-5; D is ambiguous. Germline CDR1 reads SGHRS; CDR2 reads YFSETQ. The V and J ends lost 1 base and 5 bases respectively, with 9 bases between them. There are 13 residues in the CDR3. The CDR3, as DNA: TGCGCCAGCAGCTTGTGGGGTAGCGAGACCCAGTACTTC. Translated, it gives CASSLWGSETQYF.

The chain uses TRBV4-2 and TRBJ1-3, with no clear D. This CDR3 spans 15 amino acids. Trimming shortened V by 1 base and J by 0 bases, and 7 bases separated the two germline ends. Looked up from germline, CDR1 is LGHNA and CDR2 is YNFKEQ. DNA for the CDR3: TGTGCCAGCAGCCAAGCTCTCAGCTCTGGAAACACCATATATTTT. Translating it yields CASSQALSSGNTIYF.

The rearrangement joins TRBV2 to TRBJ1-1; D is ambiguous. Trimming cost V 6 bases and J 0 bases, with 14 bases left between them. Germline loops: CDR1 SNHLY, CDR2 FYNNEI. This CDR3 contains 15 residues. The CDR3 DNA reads TGTGCCAGCAGCCCAAACGAGCTAATGAACACTGAAGCTTTCTTT. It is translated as CASSPNELMNTEAFF.

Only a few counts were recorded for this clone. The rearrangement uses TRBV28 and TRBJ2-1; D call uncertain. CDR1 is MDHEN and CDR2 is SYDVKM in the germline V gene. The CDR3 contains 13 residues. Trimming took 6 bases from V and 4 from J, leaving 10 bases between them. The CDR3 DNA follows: TGTGCCAGCAGGACGGTAATTTACAATGAGCAGTTCTTC. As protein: CASRTVIYNEQFF.

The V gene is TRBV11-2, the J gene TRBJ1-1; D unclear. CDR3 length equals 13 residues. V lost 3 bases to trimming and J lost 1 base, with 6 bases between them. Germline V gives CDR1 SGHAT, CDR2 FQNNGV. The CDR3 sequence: CASSFSQNTEAFF. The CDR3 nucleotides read TGTGCCAGCAGCTTTTCCCAGAACACTGAAGCTTTCTTT.

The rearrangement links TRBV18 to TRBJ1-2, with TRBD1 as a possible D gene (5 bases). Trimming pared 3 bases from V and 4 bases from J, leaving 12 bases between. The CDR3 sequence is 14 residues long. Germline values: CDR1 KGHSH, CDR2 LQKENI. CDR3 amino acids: CASSPGQGSYGYTF. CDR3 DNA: TGTGCCAGCTCACCTGGCCAGGGATCCTATGGCTACACCTTC. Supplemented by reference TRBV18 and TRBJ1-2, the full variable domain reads NAGVMQNPRHLVRRRGQEARLRCSPMKGHSHVYWYRQLPEEGLKFMVYLQKENIIDESGMPKERFSAEFPKEGPSILRIQQVVRGDSAAYFCASSPGQGSYGYTFGSGTRLTVV.

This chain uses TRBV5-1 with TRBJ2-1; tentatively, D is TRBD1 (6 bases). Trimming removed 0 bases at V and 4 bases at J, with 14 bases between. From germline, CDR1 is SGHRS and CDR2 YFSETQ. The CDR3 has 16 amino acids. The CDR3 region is CASSLVIGQFYNEQFF. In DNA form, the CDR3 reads TGCGCCAGCAGCTTGGTAATAGGACAGTTTTACAATGAGCAGTTCTTC.

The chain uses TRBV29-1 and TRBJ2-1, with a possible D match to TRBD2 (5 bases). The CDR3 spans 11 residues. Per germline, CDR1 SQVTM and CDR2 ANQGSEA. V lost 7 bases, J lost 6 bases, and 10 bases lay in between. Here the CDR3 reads CSADGVNEQFF. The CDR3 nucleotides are TGCAGCGCCGACGGGGTCAATGAGCAGTTCTTC.

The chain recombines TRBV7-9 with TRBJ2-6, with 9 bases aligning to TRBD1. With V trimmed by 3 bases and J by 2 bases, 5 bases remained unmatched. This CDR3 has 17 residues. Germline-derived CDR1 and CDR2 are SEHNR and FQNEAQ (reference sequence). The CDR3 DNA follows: TGTGCCAGCAGCTTGGCAGACAGGGGGACTGGGGCCAACGTCCTGACTTTC. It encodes CASSLADRGTGANVLTF.

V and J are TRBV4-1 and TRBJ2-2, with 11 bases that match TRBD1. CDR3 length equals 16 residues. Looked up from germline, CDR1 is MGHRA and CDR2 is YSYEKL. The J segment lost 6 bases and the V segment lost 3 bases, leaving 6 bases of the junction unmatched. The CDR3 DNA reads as TGCGCCAGCAGCCAGCAACCGGGACAGGGGGCCGGGGAGCTGTTTTTT. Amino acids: CASSQQPGQGAGELFF.